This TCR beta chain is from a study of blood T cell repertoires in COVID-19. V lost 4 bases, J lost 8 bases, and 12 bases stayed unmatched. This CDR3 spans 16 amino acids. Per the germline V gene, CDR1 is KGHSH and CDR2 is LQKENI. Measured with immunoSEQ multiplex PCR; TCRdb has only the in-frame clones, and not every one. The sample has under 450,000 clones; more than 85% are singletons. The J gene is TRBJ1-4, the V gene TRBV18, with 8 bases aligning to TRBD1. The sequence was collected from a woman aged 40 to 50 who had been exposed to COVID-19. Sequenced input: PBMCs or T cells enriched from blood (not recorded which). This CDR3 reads CASSRGQGGRGEKLFF. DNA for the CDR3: TGTGCCAGCTCACGAGGACAGGGAGGGCGAGGGGAAAAACTGTTTTTT.